The following is a T cell receptor beta chain sequence with its context. This sample is drawn from a study of blood T cell repertoires in COVID-19. Study as a whole: The United States, Italy and Spain provided the acute and convalescent COVID-19 samples. The cDNA or gDNA used as material had been derived from T cells, B-cell-depleted T cells, or PBMCs.

The germline V gene encodes CDR1 MGHRA and CDR2 YSYEKL. J was trimmed by 7 bases and V by 2 bases; bases with no gene match: 10. The CDR3 has 16 amino acids. In the authors' workflow: Reference gene primer amplification in the assay estimated nucleated cell counts. Method: immunoSEQ multiplex PCR; TCRdb's copy keeps in-frame clones and lacks some. That table gives V, J and clone size, and the DNA gave D and trimming. This sample carries about 60,000 clones, more than 75% of them seen once, and the ten largest clones take roughly 13%. V gene TRBV4-1 combines with J gene TRBJ2-2; 7 nucleotides line up with TRBD2. The receptor was derived from an elderly man with acute or convalescent COVID-19. Sequenced input: peripheral blood. DNA for the CDR3: TGCGCCAGCAGCCAATTGGCGCGGGAGAGGAACGGGGAGCTGTTTTTT. Protein sequence: CASSQLARERNGELFF.